The clone carrying this T cell receptor (beta chain) was counted ten times or more. The antigen remains unidentified. This record comes from a study of regulatory T cells in long-lasting Graves disease. The wider study: Antithyroid drug exposure in newly diagnosed Graves' patients had lasted under 3 months.

Library construction for TCR beta used iRepertoire HTBI primers and Arm-PCR of CDR3 regions. Original data processing: Segment identification across samples yielded around 60 TRBV and 14 to 15 TRBJ segments. TCRdb re-derived calls from the multiplex PCR reads in MiXCR, one entry per CDR3 protein. The V and J calls were not made by the authors but by TCRdb's processing. The sample has approximately 300,000 distinct CDR3 sequences; 18% are singletons. Time point: newly diagnosed GD, antithyroid drugs for less than 3 months. PBMC-derived RNA was used for the TCR library. Study findings and constraints: New patients shared about a thousand public clonotypes, fewer than the 2,500 to 3,000 shared by persistent patients.

The receptor comes from a female donor with Graves disease. This specimen was peripheral blood mononuclear cells (PBMCs), taken at new diagnosis, from a patient treated with antithyroid drugs.

The CDR3 here is CAISVAGETDTQYF. The CDR3 region has the DNA TGTGCCATCAGTGTAGCGGGAGAGACAGATACGCAGTATTTT. The chain joins TRBV10-3 to TRBJ2-3; 9 positions agree with TRBD2. Losses at the gene ends were 4 bases for V and 3 bases for J; bases not matched to a gene: 2. This CDR3 is built from 14 residues. The germline CDR1 and CDR2 sequences are ENHRY and SYGVKD.